This is a list of T cell receptor beta chains from one sample in a study of OX40 agonist ivuxolimab in advanced cancers. Profiled with immunoSEQ multiplex PCR; TCRdb holds only in-frame clones, not every one. Counted here are approximately 77,000 clones, about 90% occurring once; the ten biggest clones make up roughly 15%. The sample in question was CD4+ or CD8+ T cells sorted from blood, obtained in a trial of the OX40 agonist ivuxolimab. These receptors all stem from an adult with an advanced solid tumor such as melanoma, head and neck, liver or kidney cancer. Each CDR3 is given with its conserved first and last residue. Each record gives: D gene, clone size, V gene, J gene, CDR3 protein, CDR3 DNA. D genes are given only for firm matches. Rows give clone size only sometimes, using once, few, many, or a class for an expanded clone.

>NA|NA|TRBV4-3|TRBJ2-5
CASSPILDSRETQYF
TGCGCCAGCAGTCCCATATTAGACAGCAGGGAGACCCAGTACTTC
>NA|NA|TRBV28|TRBJ1-2
CASSFGTFSLGTF
TGTGCCAGCAGTTTCGGGACCTTTTCCCTCGGGACCTTC
>TRBD2|NA|TRBV29-1|TRBJ2-2
CSVAGLAAGELFF
TGCAGCGTTGCTGGACTAGCAGCCGGGGAGCTGTTTTTT
>NA|NA|TRBV27|TRBJ2-7
CASSLFPGSYEQYF
TGTGCCAGCAGTTTATTTCCGGGATCCTACGAGCAGTACTTC
>NA|NA|TRBV10-3|TRBJ2-7
CAISEYSYEQYF
TGTGCCATCAGTGAGTACAGCTACGAGCAGTACTTC
>NA|NA|TRBV27|TRBJ2-5
CASSLNNQETQYF
TGTGCCAGCAGTCTCAACAACCAAGAGACCCAGTACTTC
>NA|NA|TRBV13|TRBJ2-7
CASSLGPSKSYEQYF
TGTGCCAGCAGCTTAGGCCCGTCGAAATCCTACGAGCAGTACTTC
>NA|once|TRBV28|TRBJ2-1
CASSLQGLDEQFF
TGTGCCAGCAGTCTCCAGGGGCTGGATGAGCAGTTCTTC
>NA|NA|TRBV11-3|TRBJ2-1
CASSFLVFEQFF
TGTGCCAGCAGCTTTTTAGTCTTTGAGCAGTTCTTC
>TRBD1|NA|TRBV10-3|TRBJ1-2
CAISEPGQGYGYTF
TGTGCCATCAGTGAGCCGGGACAGGGGTATGGCTACACCTTC
>TRBD1|NA|TRBV4-1|TRBJ2-1
CASSLLTGGAEQFF
TGCGCCAGCAGCCTGCTGACAGGGGGAGCTGAGCAGTTCTTC
>TRBD1|NA|TRBV10-2|TRBJ2-2
CASREDRPTGELFF
TGCGCCAGCAGGGAGGACAGGCCAACCGGGGAGCTGTTTTTT
>NA|NA|TRBV19|TRBJ1-1
CASNNNQDPNTEAFF
TGTGCCAGTAATAACAACCAGGACCCGAACACTGAAGCTTTCTTT
>NA|NA|TRBV7-9|TRBJ2-6
CASRTESGANVLTF
TGTGCCAGCAGGACCGAAAGTGGGGCCAACGTCCTGACTTTC
>NA|once|TRBV30|TRBJ2-7
CAWSVGGGYEQYF
TGTGCCTGGAGTGTGGGGGGAGGCTACGAGCAGTACTTC
>TRBD2|NA|TRBV11-2|TRBJ2-1
CASSPSSGERRNEQFF
TGTGCCAGCAGCCCCTCTAGCGGGGAGCGGAGAAATGAGCAGTTCTTC
>TRBD2|NA|TRBV15|TRBJ2-7
CATSSTIAGKRGEQYF
TGTGCCACCAGCAGTACGATAGCGGGAAAACGAGGCGAGCAGTACTTC
>NA|NA|TRBV4-3|TRBJ2-7
CASSQGWRDSTYEQYF
TGCGCCAGCAGCCAAGGATGGCGGGACAGCACCTACGAGCAGTACTTC
>TRBD2|NA|TRBV5-1|TRBJ2-5
CASSLLAGGYQETQYF
TGCGCCAGCAGCTTGCTCGCGGGAGGGTACCAAGAGACCCAGTACTTC
>NA|NA|TRBV4-1|TRBJ2-1
CASSQDQYGSYNEQFF
TGCGCCAGCAGCCAAGACCAGTACGGCTCCTACAATGAGCAGTTCTTC
>NA|NA|TRBV27|TRBJ2-1
CASRKQDYNEQFF
TGTGCCAGCAGAAAACAGGACTACAATGAGCAGTTCTTC
>TRBD2|NA|TRBV6-7|TRBJ2-1
CASTQAGGRYNEQFF
TGTGCCAGCACCCAAGCGGGAGGGCGGTACAATGAGCAGTTCTTC
>TRBD2|NA|TRBV5-4|TRBJ2-1
CASSFAGGSSNEQFF
TGTGCCAGCAGTTTCGCGGGAGGGAGTAGCAATGAGCAGTTCTTC
>NA|NA|TRBV6-6|TRBJ2-6
CASVDDSGANVLTF
TGTGCCAGCGTCGATGACTCTGGGGCCAACGTCCTGACTTTC
>TRBD1|NA|TRBV28|TRBJ2-7
CASSFIGDSYEQYF
TGTGCCAGCAGTTTCATAGGGGACAGTTACGAGCAGTACTTC
>NA|NA|TRBV4-2|TRBJ1-2
CASSPRTSYGYTF
TGTGCCAGCAGCCCCCGGACCTCCTATGGCTACACCTTC
>NA|NA|TRBV7-9|TRBJ2-5
CASSSDWETQYF
TGTGCCAGCAGCTCGGACTGGGAGACCCAGTACTTC
>NA|NA|TRBV28|TRBJ1-2
CASSPSRYGYTF
TGTGCCAGCAGTCCAAGTCGATATGGCTACACCTTC